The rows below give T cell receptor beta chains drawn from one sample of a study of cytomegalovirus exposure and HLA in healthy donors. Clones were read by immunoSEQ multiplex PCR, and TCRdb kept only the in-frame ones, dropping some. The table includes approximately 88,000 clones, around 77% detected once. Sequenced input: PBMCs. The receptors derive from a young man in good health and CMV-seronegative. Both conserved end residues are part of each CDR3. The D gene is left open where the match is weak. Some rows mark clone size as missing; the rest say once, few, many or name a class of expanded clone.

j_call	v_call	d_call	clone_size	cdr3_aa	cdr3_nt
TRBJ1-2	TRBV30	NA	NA	CAWGGGGGYTF	TGTGCCTGGGGTGGAGGGGGTGGCTACACCTTC
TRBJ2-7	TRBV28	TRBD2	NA	CASSSGRSYEQYF	TGTGCCAGCAGTAGCGGGAGGTCCTACGAGCAGTACTTC
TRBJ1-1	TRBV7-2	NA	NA	CATSGDLNTEAFF	TGTGCCACTTCGGGGGATTTGAACACTGAAGCTTTCTTT
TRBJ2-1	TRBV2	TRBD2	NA	CASSFLAGSYNEQFF	TGTGCCAGCAGTTTCTTAGCGGGATCTTACAATGAGCAGTTCTTC
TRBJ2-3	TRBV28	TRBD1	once	CASSLRQGATDTQYF	TGTGCCAGCAGCCTTCGACAGGGGGCCACAGATACGCAGTATTTT
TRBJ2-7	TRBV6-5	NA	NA	CASSPGSSYEQYF	TGTGCCAGCAGCCCGGGGTCGTCCTACGAGCAGTACTTC
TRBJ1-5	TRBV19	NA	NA	CASKQEYSNQPQHF	TGTGCCAGTAAACAGGAGTATAGCAATCAGCCCCAGCATTTT
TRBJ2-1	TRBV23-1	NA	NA	CASSQSSLEGCEQFF	TGCGCCAGCAGTCAATCGTCATTGGAGGGCTGTGAGCAGTTCTTC
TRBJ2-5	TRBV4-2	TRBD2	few	CASSQDRGGQETQYF	TGTGCCAGCAGCCAAGATCGGGGGGGCCAAGAGACCCAGTACTTC
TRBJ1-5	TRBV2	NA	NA	CASSEGPRSNQPQHF	TGTGCCAGCAGTGAAGGACCGAGGAGCAATCAGCCCCAGCATTTT
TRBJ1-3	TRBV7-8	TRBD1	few	CASSLLRGQGGNTIYF	TGTGCCAGCAGCTTATTGCGGGGACAGGGAGGAAACACCATATATTTT
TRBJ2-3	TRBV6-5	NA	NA	CASSYGPRVDADTQYF	TGTGCCAGCAGTTACGGCCCCAGGGTGGACGCAGATACGCAGTATTTT
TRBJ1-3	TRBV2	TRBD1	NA	CASSGTGGVGNTIYF	TGTGCCAGCAGCGGGACAGGGGGCGTTGGAAACACCATATATTTT
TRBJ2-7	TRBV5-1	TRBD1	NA	CASSLEWQGVYEQYF	TGCGCCAGCAGCTTGGAATGGCAGGGGGTCTACGAGCAGTACTTC
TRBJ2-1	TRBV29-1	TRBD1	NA	CSADRADEQFF	TGCAGCGCAGACAGGGCCGATGAGCAGTTCTTC
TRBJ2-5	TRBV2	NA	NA	CASRERGETQYF	TGTGCCAGCAGGGAAAGGGGAGAGACCCAGTACTTC
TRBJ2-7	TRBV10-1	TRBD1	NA	CASSGDSFYEQYF	TGCGCCAGCAGTGGGGACAGTTTCTACGAGCAGTACTTC
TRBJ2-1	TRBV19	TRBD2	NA	CASSIGLAGGSSYNEQFF	TGTGCCAGTAGTATCGGACTAGCGGGGGGGAGCTCCTACAATGAGCAGTTCTTC
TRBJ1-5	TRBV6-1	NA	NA	CASSPKEGRRQPQHF	TGTGCCAGCAGCCCAAAGGAGGGAAGGCGACAGCCCCAGCATTTT
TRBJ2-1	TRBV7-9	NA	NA	CASSRETVGNEQFF	TGTGCCAGCAGCCGGGAGACGGTTGGCAATGAGCAGTTCTTC
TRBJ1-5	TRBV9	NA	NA	CASSTGGGNQPQHF	TGTGCCAGCAGCACAGGCGGGGGCAATCAGCCCCAGCATTTT
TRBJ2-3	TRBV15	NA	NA	CATSRSQGQIITSTDTQYF	TGTGCCACCAGCAGGTCACAGGGCCAAATAATTACTAGCACAGATACGCAGTATTTT
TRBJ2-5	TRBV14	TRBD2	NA	CASSQFVGGARETQYF	TGTGCCAGCAGCCAATTTGTCGGGGGGGCGCGGGAGACCCAGTACTTC
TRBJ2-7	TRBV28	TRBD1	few	CASNAQGQGYEQYF	TGTGCCAGCAACGCACAGGGACAGGGGTACGAGCAGTACTTC
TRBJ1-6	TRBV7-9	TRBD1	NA	CASSLAPGGGNSPLHF	TGTGCCAGCAGCTTAGCGCCAGGGGGAGGTAATTCACCCCTCCACTTT
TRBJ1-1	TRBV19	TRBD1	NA	CASSIARQGFTEAFF	TGTGCCAGTAGTATAGCACGACAGGGGTTCACTGAAGCTTTCTTT
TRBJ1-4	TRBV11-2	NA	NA	CASSLARFHEKLFF	TGTGCCAGCAGCTTAGCGAGGTTCCATGAAAAACTGTTTTTT
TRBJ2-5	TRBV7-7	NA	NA	CASSLGLSETQYF	TGTGCTAGCAGCTTAGGACTGTCCGAGACCCAGTACTTC
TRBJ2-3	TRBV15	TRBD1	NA	CATSKRQGGDTQYF	TGTGCCACCAGCAAGCGACAGGGTGGAGATACGCAGTATTTT
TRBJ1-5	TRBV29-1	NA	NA	CSVGYPNQPQHF	TGCAGCGTTGGCTACCCCAATCAGCCCCAGCATTTT
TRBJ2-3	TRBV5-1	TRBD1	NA	CASSLRTGSSTDTQYF	TGCGCCAGCAGCCTCCGGACAGGGTCTAGCACAGATACGCAGTATTTT
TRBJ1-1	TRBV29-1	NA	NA	CSVAGIMNTEAFF	TGCAGCGTAGCAGGGATAATGAACACTGAAGCTTTCTTT
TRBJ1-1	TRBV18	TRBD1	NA	CASSTTGRDTEAFF	TGTGCCAGCTCAACGACAGGGCGGGACACTGAAGCTTTCTTT
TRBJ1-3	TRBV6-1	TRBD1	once	CASSESEGQGTSIYF	TGTGCCAGCAGTGAAAGTGAGGGACAGGGAACCAGCATATATTTT
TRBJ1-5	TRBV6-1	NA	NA	CASSEGWRDQPQHF	TGTGCCAGCAGTGAAGGCTGGCGGGATCAGCCCCAGCATTTT
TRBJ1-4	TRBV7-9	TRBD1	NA	CASSSGTGEEKLFF	TGTGCCAGCAGCTCCGGGACAGGGGAAGAAAAACTGTTTTTT
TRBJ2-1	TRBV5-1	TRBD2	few	CASSVGLANNEQFF	TGCGCCAGCAGCGTGGGACTAGCGAACAATGAGCAGTTCTTC
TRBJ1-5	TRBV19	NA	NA	CASSRGGEGQPQHF	TGTGCCAGTAGTCGGGGGGGAGAAGGACAGCCCCAGCATTTT
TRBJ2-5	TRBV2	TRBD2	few	CASHSGGASGTQYF	TGTGCCAGCCACAGCGGGGGAGCCTCCGGGACCCAGTACTTC
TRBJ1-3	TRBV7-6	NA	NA	CASSLGARSTIYF	TGTGCCAGCAGCTTAGGGGCTCGGTCCACCATATATTTT
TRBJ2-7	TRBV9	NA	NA	CASSVADTYEQYF	TGTGCCAGCAGCGTAGCGGACACCTACGAGCAGTACTTC
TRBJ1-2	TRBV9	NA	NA	CASSVAVQADYGYTF	TGTGCCAGCAGCGTAGCCGTACAGGCTGACTATGGCTACACCTTC
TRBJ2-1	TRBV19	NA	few	CASSPLRQSNEQFF	TGTGCCAGTAGTCCCCTGAGACAGTCCAATGAGCAGTTCTTC
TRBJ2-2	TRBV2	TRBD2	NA	CASSGAIAGVIGELFF	TGTGCCAGCAGTGGGGCTATAGCGGGAGTGATCGGGGAGCTGTTTTTT
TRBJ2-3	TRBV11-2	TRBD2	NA	CASRTSGRAGSDTQYF	TGTGCCAGCAGGACTAGCGGGAGGGCCGGTAGTGATACGCAGTATTTT
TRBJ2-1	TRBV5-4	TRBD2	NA	CASSAWLAGGPVEQFF	TGTGCCAGCAGCGCCTGGCTAGCGGGAGGGCCGGTTGAGCAGTTCTTC
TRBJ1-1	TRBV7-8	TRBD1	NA	CASSLGTVLMNTEAFF	TGTGCCAGCAGCCTCGGGACAGTTTTAATGAACACTGAAGCTTTCTTT
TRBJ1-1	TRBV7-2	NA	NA	CASSPGVGLEAFF	TGTGCCAGCAGCCCGGGAGTGGGTCTTGAAGCTTTCTTT
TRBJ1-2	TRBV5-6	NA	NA	CASSRDILSGGYTF	TGTGCCAGCAGCCGGGACATACTCAGTGGGGGCTACACCTTC
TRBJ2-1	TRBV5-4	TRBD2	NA	CASSFGTRGNEQFF	TGTGCCAGCAGCTTTGGGACTAGGGGGAATGAGCAGTTCTTC
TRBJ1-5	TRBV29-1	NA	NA	CSVASNRDQPQHF	TGCAGCGTCGCTTCAAATCGGGATCAGCCCCAGCATTTT
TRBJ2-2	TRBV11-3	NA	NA	CASSLVDPSTGELFF	TGTGCCAGCAGCTTAGTAGATCCGTCCACCGGGGAGCTGTTTTTT